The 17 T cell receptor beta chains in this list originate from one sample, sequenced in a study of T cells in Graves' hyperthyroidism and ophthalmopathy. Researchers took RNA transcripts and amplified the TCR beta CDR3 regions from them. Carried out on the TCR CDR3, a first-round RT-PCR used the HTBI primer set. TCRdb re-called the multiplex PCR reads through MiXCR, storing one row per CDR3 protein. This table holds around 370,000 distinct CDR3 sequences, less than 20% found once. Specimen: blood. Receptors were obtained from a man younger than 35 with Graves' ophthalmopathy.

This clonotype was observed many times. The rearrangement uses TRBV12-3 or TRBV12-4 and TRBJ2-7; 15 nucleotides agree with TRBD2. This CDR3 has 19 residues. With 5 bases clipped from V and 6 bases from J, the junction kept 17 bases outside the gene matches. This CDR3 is CASSLAGTSGGSLSAEQYF. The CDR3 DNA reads TGTGCCAGCAGTCTCGCCGGGACTAGCGGGGGGTCCCTGTCGGCCGAGCAGTACTTC.

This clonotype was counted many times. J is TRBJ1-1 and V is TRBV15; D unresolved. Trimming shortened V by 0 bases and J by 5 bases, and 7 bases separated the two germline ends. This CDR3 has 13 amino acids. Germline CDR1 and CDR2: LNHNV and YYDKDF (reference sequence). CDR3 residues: CATSRDFETEAFF. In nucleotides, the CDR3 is TGTGCCACCAGCAGAGATTTTGAGACTGAAGCTTTCTTT. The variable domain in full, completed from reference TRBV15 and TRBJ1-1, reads DAMVIQNPRYQVTQFGKPVTLSCSQTLNHNVMYWYQQKSSQAPKLLFHYYDKDFNNEADTPDNFQSRRPNTSFCFLDIRSPGLGDTAMYLCATSRDFETEAFFGQGTRLTVV.

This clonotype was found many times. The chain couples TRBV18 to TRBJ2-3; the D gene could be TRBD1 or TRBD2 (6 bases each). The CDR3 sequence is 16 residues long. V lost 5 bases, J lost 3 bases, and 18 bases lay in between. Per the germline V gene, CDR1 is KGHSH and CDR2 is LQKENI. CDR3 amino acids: CASSNSMGGRTDTQYF. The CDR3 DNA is TGTGCCAGCTCAAACAGCATGGGGGGCCGGACAGATACGCAGTATTTT. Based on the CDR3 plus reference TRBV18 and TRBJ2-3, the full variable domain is NAGVMQNPRHLVRRRGQEARLRCSPMKGHSHVYWYRQLPEEGLKFMVYLQKENIIDESGMPKERFSAEFPKEGPSILRIQQVVRGDSAAYFCASSNSMGGRTDTQYFGPGTRLTVL.

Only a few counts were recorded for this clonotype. DNA for the CDR3: TGTGCCAGCAGTGAAGCAGGGAGGCATTTCGGCTACACCTTC. It yields the protein CASSEAGRHFGYTF. The V call is TRBV6-1, the J call TRBJ1-2; D is unclear. V lost 0 bases, J lost 8 bases, and 13 bases lay in between. The CDR3 covers 14 residues. Germline V gene lookup returns CDR1 MNHNS and CDR2 SASEGT.

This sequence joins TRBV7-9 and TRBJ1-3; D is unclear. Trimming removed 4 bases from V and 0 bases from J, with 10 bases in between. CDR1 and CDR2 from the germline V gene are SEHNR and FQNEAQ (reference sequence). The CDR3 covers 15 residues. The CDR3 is CASSWRGSSGNTIYF. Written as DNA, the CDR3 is TGTGCCAGCAGCTGGCGTGGGTCCTCTGGAAACACCATATATTTT.

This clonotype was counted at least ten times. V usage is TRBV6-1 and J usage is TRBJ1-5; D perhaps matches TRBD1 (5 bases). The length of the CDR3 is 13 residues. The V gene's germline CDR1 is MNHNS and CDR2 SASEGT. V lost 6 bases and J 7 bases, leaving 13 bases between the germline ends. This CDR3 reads CASRMEGRQPQHF. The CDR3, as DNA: TGTGCCAGCAGGATGGAGGGGCGGCAGCCCCAGCATTTT.

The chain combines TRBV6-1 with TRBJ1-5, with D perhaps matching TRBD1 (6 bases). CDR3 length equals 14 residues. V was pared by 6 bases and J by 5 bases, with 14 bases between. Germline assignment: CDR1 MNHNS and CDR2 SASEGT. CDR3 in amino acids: CASRPGAGDQPQHF. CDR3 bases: TGTGCCAGCAGGCCCGGGGCAGGGGATCAGCCCCAGCATTTT.

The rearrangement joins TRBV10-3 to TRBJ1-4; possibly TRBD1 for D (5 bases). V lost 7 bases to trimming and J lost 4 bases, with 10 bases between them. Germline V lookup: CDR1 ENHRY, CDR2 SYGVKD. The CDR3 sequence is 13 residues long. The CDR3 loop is CAITRDLNEKLFF. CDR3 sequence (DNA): TGTGCCATCACGAGGGACCTTAATGAAAAACTGTTTTTT.

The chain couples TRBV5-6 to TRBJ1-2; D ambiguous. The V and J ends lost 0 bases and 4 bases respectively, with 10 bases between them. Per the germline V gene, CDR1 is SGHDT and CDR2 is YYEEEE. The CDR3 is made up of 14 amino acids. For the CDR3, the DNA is TGTGCCAGCAGCTTGGGGCGGGCCGGCTATGGCTACACCTTC. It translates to CASSLGRAGYGYTF.

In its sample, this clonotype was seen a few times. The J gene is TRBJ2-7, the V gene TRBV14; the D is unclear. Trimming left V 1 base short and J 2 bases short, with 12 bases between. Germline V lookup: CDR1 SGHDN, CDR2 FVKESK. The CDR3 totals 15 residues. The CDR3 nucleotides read TGTGCCAGCAGCCAAGGCAGGTGGAGAGCCTACGAGCAGTACTTC. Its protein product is CASSQGRWRAYEQYF.

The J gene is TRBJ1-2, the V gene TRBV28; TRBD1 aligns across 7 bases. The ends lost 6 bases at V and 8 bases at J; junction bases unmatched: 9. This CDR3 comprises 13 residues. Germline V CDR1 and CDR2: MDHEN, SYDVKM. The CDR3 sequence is CASSPRDSKGYTF. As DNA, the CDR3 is TGTGCCAGCAGCCCGCGGGACAGTAAAGGCTACACCTTC.

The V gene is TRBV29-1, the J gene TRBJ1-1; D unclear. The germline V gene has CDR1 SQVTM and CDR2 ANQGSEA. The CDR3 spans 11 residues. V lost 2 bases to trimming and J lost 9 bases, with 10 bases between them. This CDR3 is CSVESLGQAFF. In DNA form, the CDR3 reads TGCAGCGTTGAAAGCCTGGGCCAAGCTTTCTTT.

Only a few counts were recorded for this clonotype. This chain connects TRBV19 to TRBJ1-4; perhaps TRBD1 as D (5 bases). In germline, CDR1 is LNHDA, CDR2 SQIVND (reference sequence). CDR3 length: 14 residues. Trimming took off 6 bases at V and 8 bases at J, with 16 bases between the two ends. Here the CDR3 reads CASSYQGTEEKLFF. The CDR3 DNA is TGTGCCAGTAGCTATCAGGGAACCGAAGAAAAACTGTTTTTT.

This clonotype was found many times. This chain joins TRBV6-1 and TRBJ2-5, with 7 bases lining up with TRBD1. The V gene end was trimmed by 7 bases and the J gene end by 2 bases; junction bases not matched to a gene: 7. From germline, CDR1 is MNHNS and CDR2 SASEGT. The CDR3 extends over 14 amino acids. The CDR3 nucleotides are TGTGCCAGCACCGGGACAGAAGAACAAGAGACCCAGTACTTC. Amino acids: CASTGTEEQETQYF.

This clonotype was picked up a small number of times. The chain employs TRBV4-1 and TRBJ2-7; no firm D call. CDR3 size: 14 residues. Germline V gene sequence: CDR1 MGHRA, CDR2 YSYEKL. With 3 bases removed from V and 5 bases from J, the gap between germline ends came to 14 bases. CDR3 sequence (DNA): TGCGCCAGCAGCCACCTCGGCAGGTTGAACGAGCAGTACTTC. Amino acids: CASSHLGRLNEQYF.

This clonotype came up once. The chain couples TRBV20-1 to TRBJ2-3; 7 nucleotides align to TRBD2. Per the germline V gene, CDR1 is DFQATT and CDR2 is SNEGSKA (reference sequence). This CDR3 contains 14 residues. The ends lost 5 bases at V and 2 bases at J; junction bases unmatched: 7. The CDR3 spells CSALQRGYTDTQYF. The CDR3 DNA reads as TGCAGTGCTCTCCAGCGGGGCTACACAGATACGCAGTATTTT.

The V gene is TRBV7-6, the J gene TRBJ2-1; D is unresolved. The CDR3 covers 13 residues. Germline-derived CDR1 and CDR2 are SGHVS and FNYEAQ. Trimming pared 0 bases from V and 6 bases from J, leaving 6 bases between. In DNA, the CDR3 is TGTGCCAGCAGCTTAGCTTCTCTCAATGAGCAGTTCTTC. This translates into CASSLASLNEQFF.